The 18 T cell receptor beta chains below come from one sample, sequenced in a study of cytomegalovirus exposure and HLA in healthy donors. The protocol was immunoSEQ multiplex PCR, while the TCRdb copy is restricted to in-frame clones and leaves out a portion. Here the sample spans more than 95,000 clones, around 90% being singletons. Sequences were obtained from PBMCs. The receptors derive from a woman younger than 30 in good health and CMV-seronegative.

This clone appeared a single time. This chain joins TRBV11-2 and TRBJ1-1; 9 bases fit TRBD1. The V gene end was trimmed by 2 bases and the J gene end by 2 bases; junction bases not matched to a gene: 12. CDR1 SGHAT and CDR2 FQNNGV come from the germline V gene. The CDR3 runs 18 residues. CDR3 nucleotide sequence: TGTGCCAGCAGCTTAAGGGCCTGGACAGGGGCGCGTAACACTGAAGCTTTCTTT. Amino acids: CASSLRAWTGARNTEAFF.

The CDR3 coding sequence is TGTGCCAGCAGCTTGTCAGGGGAGAACACTGAAGCTTTCTTT. This sequence encodes CASSLSGENTEAFF. This chain connects TRBV5-6 to TRBJ1-1; D may be TRBD1 (6 bases). The CDR3 is 14 amino acids. The V end was cut by 1 base, the J end by 1 base, with 8 bases between. Germline V gives CDR1 SGHDT, CDR2 YYEEEE.

The chain couples TRBV11-2 to TRBJ2-7; no clear D. CDR1 is SGHAT, CDR2 FQNNGV, per germline. V shed 4 bases and J shed 0 bases, with 10 bases lying between them. CDR3 length equals 14 residues. CDR3 loop: CASSSHSNSYEQYF. CDR3 in DNA: TGTGCCAGCAGCTCCCACTCCAACTCCTACGAGCAGTACTTC.

This clone was found once. This chain uses TRBV28 with TRBJ2-2; 7 nucleotides agree with TRBD1. Germline lookup yields CDR1 MDHEN and CDR2 SYDVKM. This CDR3 has 15 residues. V dropped 10 bases and J dropped 6; count of bases not matched to a gene: 14. CDR3 nucleotide sequence: TGTGCCACAAGAAGATACAGGGGTTACGCCGGGGAGCTGTTTTTT. As protein: CATRRYRGYAGELFF.

The table lists this clone with a count of one. The V gene is TRBV5-6, the J gene TRBJ2-3; 10 bases agree with TRBD2. The CDR3 consists of 15 residues. The V segment lost 2 bases and the J segment 6 bases; nucleotides outside the gene matches: 6. Per germline, CDR1 SGHDT and CDR2 YYEEEE. The CDR3 reads CASSLAGGPGDTQYF. DNA for the CDR3: TGTGCCAGCAGCTTAGCGGGAGGGCCAGGTGATACGCAGTATTTT.

This clone was observed a few times. The chain couples TRBV19 to TRBJ1-1; D is perhaps TRBD1 (5 bases). Germline V lookup: CDR1 LNHDA, CDR2 SQIVND (reference sequence). V lost 7 bases to trimming and J lost 3 bases, with 15 bases between them. The CDR3 spans 14 residues. Here the CDR3 reads CASTSFGRDTEAFF. The DNA for the CDR3 is TGTGCCAGTACTTCGTTTGGCAGGGACACTGAAGCTTTCTTT.

This chain links TRBV11-2 with TRBJ1-2; D might be TRBD1 (5 bases). V lost 3 bases to trimming and J lost 4 bases, with 12 bases between them. From germline, CDR1 is SGHAT and CDR2 FQNNGV. This CDR3 contains 14 residues. DNA of the CDR3: TGTGCCAGCAGCTTGGACACTACCTTCTATGGCTACACCTTC. This sequence encodes CASSLDTTFYGYTF.

The chain's CDR3 is CASSQRRLSWDEQFF. CDR3 DNA: TGCGCCAGCAGCCAAAGACGACTTAGCTGGGATGAGCAGTTCTTC. V usage is TRBV4-1 and J usage is TRBJ2-1, with no clear D. The CDR3 spans 15 residues. Between the trimmed V and J ends, which lost 2 bases and 8 bases, there was a span of 16 bases. Germline V gene data show CDR1 as MGHRA and CDR2 as YSYEKL.

This clone came up once. The chain couples TRBV5-8 to TRBJ2-5, with D possibly being TRBD2 (5 bases). The CDR3 totals 13 residues. Trimming left V 0 bases short and J 3 bases short, with 6 bases between. CDR1 and CDR2 (germline): SGHTS, YDEGEE. CDR3 loop: CASSLEGEETQYF. The CDR3 DNA reads as TGTGCCAGCAGCTTGGAGGGAGAAGAGACCCAGTACTTC. Full variable domain (rest looked up from reference TRBV5-8 and TRBJ2-5): EAGVTQSPTHLIKTRGQQATLRCSPISGHTSVYWYQQALGLGLQFLLWYDEGEERNRGNFPPRFSGRQFPNYSSELNVNALELEDSALYLCASSLEGEETQYFGPGTRLLVL.

J is TRBJ2-1 and V is TRBV13; TRBD1 aligns across 9 bases. The CDR3 runs to 16 residues. Per germline, CDR1 PRHDT and CDR2 FYEKMQ (reference sequence). V shed 1 base and J 5 bases; nucleotides not matched to a gene: 6. This chain's CDR3 is CASSLEGGQGNNEQFF. The CDR3 DNA follows: TGTGCCAGCAGCTTAGAAGGGGGACAGGGTAACAATGAGCAGTTCTTC.

The chain couples TRBV30 to TRBJ2-3; 7 nucleotides align to TRBD1. From germline, CDR1 is GTSNPN and CDR2 SVGIG (reference sequence). The CDR3 contains 14 residues. Trimming took 5 bases from V and 2 from J; bases not matched to a gene: 7. CDR3 loop: CAWGGQAYTDTQYF. DNA for the CDR3: TGTGCCTGGGGAGGACAGGCCTACACAGATACGCAGTATTTT.

The rearrangement links TRBV5-1 to TRBJ2-1, with TRBD1 matching 7 bases. The trim removed 0 bases at V and 3 bases at J, leaving 6 bases unmatched. This CDR3 has 16 residues. Germline V gives CDR1 SGHRS, CDR2 YFSETQ. The CDR3 DNA sequence: TGCGCCAGCAGCTTGGTGTACAGGGGAAACTACAATGAGCAGTTCTTC. Its translation is CASSLVYRGNYNEQFF.

CDR3 region: CASSQGTRELNNEQYF. The CDR3 DNA follows: TGCGCCAGCAGCCAAGGGACTCGCGAGTTAAACAACGAGCAGTACTTC. The chain joins TRBV4-1 to TRBJ2-7; possible D gene TRBD2, 5 bases. The CDR3 consists of 16 residues. Looked up from germline, CDR1 is MGHRA and CDR2 is YSYEKL. V was shortened by 1 base and J by 5 bases, with 18 bases between the two germline ends.

In this sample, this clone turned up a few times. The chain joins TRBV11-2 to TRBJ2-7, with 7 bases that match TRBD1. The ends lost 5 bases at V and 2 bases at J; junction bases unmatched: 6. In germline, CDR1 is SGHAT, CDR2 FQNNGV. This CDR3 comprises 14 residues. The CDR3 nucleotides are TGTGCCAGCAGCCCCGGGGACAGCCCCTACGAGCAGTACTTC. Translating it yields CASSPGDSPYEQYF.

The chain carries TRBV27 and TRBJ2-7; the D gene is possibly TRBD2 (7 bases). The CDR3 extends over 13 amino acids. V was shortened by 7 bases and J by 6 bases, with 16 bases between the two germline ends. Germline CDR1 and CDR2: MNHEY and SMNVEV (reference sequence). CDR3 in amino acids: CASTLGGGSEQYF. DNA for the CDR3: TGTGCCAGCACCTTAGGGGGAGGGAGCGAGCAGTACTTC.

The gene calls are TRBV9 and TRBJ2-7, with 12 bases aligning to TRBD2. The V and J ends lost 3 bases and 4 bases, in that order; junction bases with no gene match: 5. The V gene's germline CDR1 is SGDLS and CDR2 YYNGEE. The CDR3 totals 15 residues. CDR3 in DNA: TGTGCCAGCAGCGCCGGGACTAGCGGGCTTTACGAGCAGTACTTC. The encoded protein is CASSAGTSGLYEQYF.

The rearrangement links TRBV6-1 to TRBJ1-5, with unresolved D. CDR1 and CDR2 from the germline V gene are MNHNS and SASEGT. The CDR3 consists of 16 residues. The V end lost 0 bases, the J end lost 7 bases, and 16 bases lay between the germline ends. The CDR3 loop is CASSEAWPGRKQPQHF. The CDR3 DNA sequence: TGTGCCAGCAGTGAAGCGTGGCCCGGGAGGAAACAGCCCCAGCATTTT.

This chain connects TRBV29-1 to TRBJ2-5; D perhaps matches TRBD2 (6 bases). Germline-derived CDR1 and CDR2 are SQVTM and ANQGSEA. The V gene lost 0 bases and the J gene lost 4 bases, with 9 bases spanning the gap. The length of the CDR3 is 13 residues. CDR3 loop: CSVEDSRGETQYF. The CDR3 nucleotides are TGCAGCGTTGAAGATTCGCGGGGAGAGACCCAGTACTTC.